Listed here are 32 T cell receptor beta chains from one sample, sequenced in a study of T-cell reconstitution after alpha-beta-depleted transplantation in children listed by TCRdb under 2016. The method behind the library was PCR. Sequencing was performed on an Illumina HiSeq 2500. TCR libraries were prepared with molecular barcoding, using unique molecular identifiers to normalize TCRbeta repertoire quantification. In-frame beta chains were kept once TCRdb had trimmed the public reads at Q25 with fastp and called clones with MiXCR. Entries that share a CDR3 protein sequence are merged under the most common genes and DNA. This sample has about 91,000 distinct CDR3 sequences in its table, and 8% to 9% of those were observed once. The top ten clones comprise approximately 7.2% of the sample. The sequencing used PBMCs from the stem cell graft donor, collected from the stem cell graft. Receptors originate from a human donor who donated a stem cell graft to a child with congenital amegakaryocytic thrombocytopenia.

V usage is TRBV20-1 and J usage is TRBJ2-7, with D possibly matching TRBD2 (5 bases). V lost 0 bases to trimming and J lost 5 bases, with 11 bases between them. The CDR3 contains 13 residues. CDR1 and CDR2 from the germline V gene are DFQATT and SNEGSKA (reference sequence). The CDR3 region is CSARDASTHEQYF. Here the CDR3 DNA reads TGCAGTGCTAGAGATGCTAGCACCCACGAGCAGTACTTC.

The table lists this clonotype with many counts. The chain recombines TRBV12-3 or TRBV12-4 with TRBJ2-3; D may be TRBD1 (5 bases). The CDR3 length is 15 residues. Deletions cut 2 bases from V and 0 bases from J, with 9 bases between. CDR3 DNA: TGTGCCAGCAGTTTATTTCAGGGTAGCACAGATACGCAGTATTTT. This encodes CASSLFQGSTDTQYF.

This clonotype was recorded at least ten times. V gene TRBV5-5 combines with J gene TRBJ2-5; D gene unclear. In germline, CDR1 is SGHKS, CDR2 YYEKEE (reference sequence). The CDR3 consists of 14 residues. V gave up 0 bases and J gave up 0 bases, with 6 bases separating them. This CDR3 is CASSLVPDQETQYF. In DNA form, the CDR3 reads TGTGCCAGCAGCTTGGTGCCTGACCAAGAGACCCAGTACTTC.

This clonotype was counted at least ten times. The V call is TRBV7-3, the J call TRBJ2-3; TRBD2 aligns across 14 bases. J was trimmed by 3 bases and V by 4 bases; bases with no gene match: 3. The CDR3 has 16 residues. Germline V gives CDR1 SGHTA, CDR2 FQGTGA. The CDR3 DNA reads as TGTGCCAGCAGCTCCGGGACTAGCGGGGGTACAGATACGCAGTATTTT. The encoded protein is CASSSGTSGGTDTQYF. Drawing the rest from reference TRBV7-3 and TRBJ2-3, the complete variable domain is GAGVSQTPSNKVTEKGKYVELRCDPISGHTALYWYRQSLGQGPEFLIYFQGTGAADDSGLPNDRFFAVRPEGSVSTLKIQRTERGDSAVYLCASSSGTSGGTDTQYFGPGTRLTVL.

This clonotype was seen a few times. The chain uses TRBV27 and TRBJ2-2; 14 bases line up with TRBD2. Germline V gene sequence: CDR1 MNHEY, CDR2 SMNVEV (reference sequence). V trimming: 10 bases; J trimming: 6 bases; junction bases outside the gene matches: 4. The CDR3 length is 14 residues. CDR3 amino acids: CAIRTSGGSGELFF. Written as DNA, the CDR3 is TGTGCCATCCGGACTAGCGGGGGGTCCGGGGAGCTGTTTTTT.

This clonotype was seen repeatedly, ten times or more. CDR3 nucleotides: TGCGCCAGCAGCTTGGAAGGACAGCTCCTTAATTCACCCCTCCACTTT. This codes for CASSLEGQLLNSPLHF. The V gene is TRBV5-1, the J gene TRBJ1-6; TRBD1 might be the D (6 bases). Trimming removed 0 bases at V and 6 bases at J, with 13 bases between. The CDR3 extends over 16 amino acids. Germline CDR1 SGHRS, CDR2 YFSETQ.

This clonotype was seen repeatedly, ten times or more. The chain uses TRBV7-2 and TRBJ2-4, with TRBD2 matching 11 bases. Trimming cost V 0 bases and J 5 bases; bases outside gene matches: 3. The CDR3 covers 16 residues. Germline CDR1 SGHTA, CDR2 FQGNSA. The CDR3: CASSLAGTSGQNIQYF. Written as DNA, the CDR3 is TGTGCCAGCAGCTTAGCAGGGACTAGCGGACAAAACATTCAGTACTTC.

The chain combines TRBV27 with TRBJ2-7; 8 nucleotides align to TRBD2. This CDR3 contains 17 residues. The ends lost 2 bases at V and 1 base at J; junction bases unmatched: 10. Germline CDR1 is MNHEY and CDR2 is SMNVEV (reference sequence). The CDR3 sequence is CASSLSALQRGSYEQYF. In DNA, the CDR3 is TGTGCCAGCAGTTTAAGTGCCCTCCAGCGGGGGTCCTACGAGCAGTACTTC.

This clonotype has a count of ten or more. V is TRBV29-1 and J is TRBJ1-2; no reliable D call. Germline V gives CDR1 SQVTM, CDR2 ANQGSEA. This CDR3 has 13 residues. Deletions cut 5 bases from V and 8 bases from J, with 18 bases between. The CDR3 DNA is TGCAGCGTTCTCCAGGACTTGGGTAGAGGCTACACCTTC. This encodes CSVLQDLGRGYTF. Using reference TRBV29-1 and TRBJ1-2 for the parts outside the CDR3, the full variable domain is SAVISQKPSRDICQRGTSLTIQCQVDSQVTMMFWYRQQPGQSLTLIATANQGSEATYESGFVIDKFPISRPNLTFSTLTVSNMSPEDSSIYLCSVLQDLGRGYTFGSGTRLTVV.

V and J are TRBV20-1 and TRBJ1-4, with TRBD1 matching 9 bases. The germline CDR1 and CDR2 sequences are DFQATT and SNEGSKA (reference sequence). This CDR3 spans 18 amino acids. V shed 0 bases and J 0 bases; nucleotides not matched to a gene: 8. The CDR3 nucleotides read TGCAGTGCTAGAGATACGGACAGGGGATATGCAACTAATGAAAAACTGTTTTTT. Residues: CSARDTDRGYATNEKLFF.

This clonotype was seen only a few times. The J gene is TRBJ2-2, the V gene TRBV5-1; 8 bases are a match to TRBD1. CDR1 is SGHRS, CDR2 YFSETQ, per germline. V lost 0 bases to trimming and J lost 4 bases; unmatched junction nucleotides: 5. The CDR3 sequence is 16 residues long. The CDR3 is CASSLGDRQGTGELFF. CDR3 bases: TGCGCCAGCAGCTTGGGGGACAGGCAAGGCACCGGGGAGCTGTTTTTT.

This CDR3 reads CASSPGGAKNNEQFF. Here the CDR3 DNA reads TGTGCCAGCTCCCCAGGGGGCGCGAAAAACAATGAGCAGTTCTTC. V is TRBV18 and J is TRBJ2-1; 8 bases fit TRBD1. The CDR3 extends over 15 amino acids. CDR1 is KGHSH, CDR2 LQKENI, per germline. J was trimmed by 5 bases and V by 6 bases; bases with no gene match: 9.

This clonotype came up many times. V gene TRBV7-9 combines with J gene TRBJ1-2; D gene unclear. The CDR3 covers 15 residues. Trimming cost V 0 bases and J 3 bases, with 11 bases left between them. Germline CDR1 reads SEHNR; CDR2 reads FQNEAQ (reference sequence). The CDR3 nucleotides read TGTGCCAGCAGCTTAGCGTCCTCTGGTCACTATGGCTACACCTTC. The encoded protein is CASSLASSGHYGYTF.

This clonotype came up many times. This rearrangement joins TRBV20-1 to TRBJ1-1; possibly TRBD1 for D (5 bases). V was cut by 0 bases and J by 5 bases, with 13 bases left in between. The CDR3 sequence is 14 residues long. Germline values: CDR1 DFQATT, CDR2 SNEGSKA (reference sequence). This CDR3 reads CSARDLRDGTEAFF. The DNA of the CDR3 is TGCAGTGCTAGAGATCTGAGGGACGGTACTGAAGCTTTCTTT.

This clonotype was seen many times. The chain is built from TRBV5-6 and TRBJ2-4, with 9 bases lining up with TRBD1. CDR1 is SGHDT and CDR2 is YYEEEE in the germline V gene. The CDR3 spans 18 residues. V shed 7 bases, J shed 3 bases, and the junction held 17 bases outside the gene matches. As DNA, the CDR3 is TGTGCCAGCTGGAATATGTGGGGACAGGGTGGGGACAAAAACATTCAGTACTTC. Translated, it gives CASWNMWGQGGDKNIQYF.

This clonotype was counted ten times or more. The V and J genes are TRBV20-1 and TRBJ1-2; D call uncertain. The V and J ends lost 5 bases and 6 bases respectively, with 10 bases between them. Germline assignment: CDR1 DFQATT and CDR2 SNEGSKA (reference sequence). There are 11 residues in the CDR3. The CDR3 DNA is TGCAGTGCTTCCCCTGAGGATGGCTACACCTTC. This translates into CSASPEDGYTF.

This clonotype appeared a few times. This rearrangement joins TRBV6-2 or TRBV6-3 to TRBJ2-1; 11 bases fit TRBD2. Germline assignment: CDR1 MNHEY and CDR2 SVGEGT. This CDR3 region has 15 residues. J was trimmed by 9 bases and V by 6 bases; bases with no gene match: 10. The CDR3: CASSRSTSGMLEQFF. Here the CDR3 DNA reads TGTGCCAGCAGCAGGTCGACTAGCGGGATGCTTGAGCAGTTCTTC.

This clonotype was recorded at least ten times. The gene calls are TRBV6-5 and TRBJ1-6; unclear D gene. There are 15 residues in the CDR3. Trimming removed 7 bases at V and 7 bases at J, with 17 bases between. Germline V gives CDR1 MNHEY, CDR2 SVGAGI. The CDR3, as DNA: TGTGCCAGCACCTTTACGGGGTCGGGGAATTCACCCCTCCACTTT. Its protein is CASTFTGSGNSPLHF.

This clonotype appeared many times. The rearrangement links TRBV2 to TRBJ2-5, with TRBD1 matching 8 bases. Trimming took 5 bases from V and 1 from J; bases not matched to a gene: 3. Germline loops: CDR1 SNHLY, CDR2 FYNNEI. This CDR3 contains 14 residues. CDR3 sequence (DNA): TGTGCCAGCAGTATAACAGGGGGCCAAGAGACCCAGTACTTC. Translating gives CASSITGGQETQYF. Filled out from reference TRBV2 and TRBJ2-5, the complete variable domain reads EPEVTQTPSHQVTQMGQEVILRCVPISNHLYFYWYRQILGQKVEFLVSFYNNEISEKSEIFDDQFSVERPDGSNFTLKIRSTKLEDSAMYFCASSITGGQETQYFGPGTRLLVL.

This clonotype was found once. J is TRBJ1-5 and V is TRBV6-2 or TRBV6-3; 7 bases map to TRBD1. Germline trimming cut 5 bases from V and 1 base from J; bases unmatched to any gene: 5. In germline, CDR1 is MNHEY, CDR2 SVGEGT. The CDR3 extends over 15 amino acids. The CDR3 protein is CASSAQGMSNQPQHF. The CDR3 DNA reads TGTGCCAGCAGTGCACAGGGGATGAGCAATCAGCCCCAGCATTTT.

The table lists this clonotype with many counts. The CDR3 loop is CSARMGTDTQYF. DNA for the CDR3: TGCAGTGCTAGAATGGGCACAGATACGCAGTATTTT. The chain combines TRBV20-1 with TRBJ2-3; D is uncertain. Trimming cost V 2 bases and J 1 base, with 4 bases left between them. The CDR3 length is 12 residues. CDR1 and CDR2 from the germline V gene are DFQATT and SNEGSKA (reference sequence).

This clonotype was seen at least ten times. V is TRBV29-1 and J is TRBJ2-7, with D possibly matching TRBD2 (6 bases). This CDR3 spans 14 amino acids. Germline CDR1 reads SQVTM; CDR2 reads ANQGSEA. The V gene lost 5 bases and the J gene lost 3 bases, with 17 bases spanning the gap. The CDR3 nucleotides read TGCAGCGTTATCCCTCCGGGACTGGGCTACGAGCAGTACTTC. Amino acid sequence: CSVIPPGLGYEQYF.

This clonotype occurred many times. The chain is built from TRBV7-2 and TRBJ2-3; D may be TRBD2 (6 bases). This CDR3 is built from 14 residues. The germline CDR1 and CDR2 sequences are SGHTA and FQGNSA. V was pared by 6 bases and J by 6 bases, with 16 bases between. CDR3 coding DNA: TGTGCCAGCAGTCGGTTAGCGGAGGGGGATACGCAGTATTTT. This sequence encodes CASSRLAEGDTQYF.

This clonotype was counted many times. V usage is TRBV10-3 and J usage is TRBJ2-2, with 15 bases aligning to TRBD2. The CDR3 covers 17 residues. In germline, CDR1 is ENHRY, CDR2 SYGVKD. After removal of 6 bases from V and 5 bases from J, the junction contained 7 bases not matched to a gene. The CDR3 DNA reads TGTGCCATCAGACCGGGACTAGCGGGGGGATTTACCGGGGAGCTGTTTTTT. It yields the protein CAIRPGLAGGFTGELFF.

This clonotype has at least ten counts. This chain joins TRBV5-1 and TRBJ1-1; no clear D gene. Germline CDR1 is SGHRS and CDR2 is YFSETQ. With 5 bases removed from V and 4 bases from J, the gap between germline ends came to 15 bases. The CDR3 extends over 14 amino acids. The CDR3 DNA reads TGCGCCAGCAGGGACCTTTACAAGATCACTGAAGCTTTCTTT. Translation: CASRDLYKITEAFF.

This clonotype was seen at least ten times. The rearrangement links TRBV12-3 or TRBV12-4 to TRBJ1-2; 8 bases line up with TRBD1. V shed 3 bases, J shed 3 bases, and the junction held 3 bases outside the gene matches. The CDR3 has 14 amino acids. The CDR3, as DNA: TGTGCCAGCAGTTTTCGGACAGGGCACTATGGCTACACCTTC. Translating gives CASSFRTGHYGYTF.

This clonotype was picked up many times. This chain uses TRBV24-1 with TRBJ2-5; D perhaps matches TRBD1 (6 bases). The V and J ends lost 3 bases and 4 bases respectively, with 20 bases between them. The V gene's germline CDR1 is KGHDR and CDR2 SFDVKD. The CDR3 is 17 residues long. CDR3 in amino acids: CATSDAGAGDFLETQYF. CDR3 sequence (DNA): TGTGCCACCAGTGATGCTGGGGCAGGGGATTTCCTAGAGACCCAGTACTTC.

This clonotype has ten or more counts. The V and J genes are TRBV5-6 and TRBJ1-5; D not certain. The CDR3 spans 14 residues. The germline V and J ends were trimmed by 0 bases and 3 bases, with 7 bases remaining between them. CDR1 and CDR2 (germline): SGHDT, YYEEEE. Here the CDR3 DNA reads TGTGCCAGCAGCTTGGGCAGGCTCAATCAGCCCCAGCATTTT. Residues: CASSLGRLNQPQHF.

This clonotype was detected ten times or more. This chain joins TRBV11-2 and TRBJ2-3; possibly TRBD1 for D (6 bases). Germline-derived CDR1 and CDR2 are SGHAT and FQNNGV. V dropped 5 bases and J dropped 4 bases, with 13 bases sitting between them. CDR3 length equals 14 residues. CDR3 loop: CASSSVRGPDTQYF. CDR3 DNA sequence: TGTGCCAGCAGCAGCGTCAGGGGCCCAGATACGCAGTATTTT.

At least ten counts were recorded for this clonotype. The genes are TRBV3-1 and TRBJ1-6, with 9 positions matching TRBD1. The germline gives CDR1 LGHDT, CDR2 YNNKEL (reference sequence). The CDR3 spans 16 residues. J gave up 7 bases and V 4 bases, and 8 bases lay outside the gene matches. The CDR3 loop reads CASSRHRGLANSPLHF. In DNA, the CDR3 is TGTGCCAGCAGCCGGCACAGGGGGCTAGCGAATTCACCCCTCCACTTT.

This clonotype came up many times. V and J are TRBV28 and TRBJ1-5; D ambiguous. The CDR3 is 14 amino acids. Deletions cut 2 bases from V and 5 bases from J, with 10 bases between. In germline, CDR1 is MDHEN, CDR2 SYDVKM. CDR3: CASSLDSGHQPQHF. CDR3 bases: TGTGCCAGCAGTTTAGATAGCGGACATCAGCCCCAGCATTTT.

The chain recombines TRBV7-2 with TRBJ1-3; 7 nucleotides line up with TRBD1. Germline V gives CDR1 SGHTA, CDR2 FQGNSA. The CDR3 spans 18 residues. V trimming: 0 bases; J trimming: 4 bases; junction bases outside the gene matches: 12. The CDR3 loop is CASSLAPTMTGIGNTIYF. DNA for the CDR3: TGTGCCAGCAGCTTAGCCCCCACCATGACAGGGATAGGAAACACCATATATTTT.